Below, one TCR beta chain is given with its context. Its antigen is unknown. No quality values exist for individual bases; no much larger clone is one base distant. The sample belongs to a study of cytomegalovirus exposure and HLA in healthy donors (dated by TCRdb to the late 2010s). In terms of the full investigation: An earlier analysis of approximately 640 of the donors reported 250 to 300 Gb of sequence data and about 100 million unique TCR beta sequences from about 179 million T cells. To predict cytomegalovirus infection status, the study combined high-throughput TCR immunosequencing, statistical association of individual TCRs with disease status, and machine learning. Across approximately 420 genotyped donors of the cohort, an average of about 240,000 unique TCR beta nucleotide sequences per donor were sequenced, and 15% to 20% of those sequences were non-productive. Class I and class II HLA loci were covered by the typing at four-digit resolution. In a later genetic analysis, genome-wide SNP genotypes for about three fifths of the roughly 670 donors were used, and that subset was treated as a discovery cohort. Rather than drawing on any new phenotypic data, the later analysis identified candidate immune exposures from TCR beta sequences and the way those sequences occurred across donors. Four or five DR-DQ haplotypes were handled as single units for association and clustering, since linkage in the cohort was strong. Every discovery cohort repertoire had been produced on one sequencing platform. Among the roughly 380 genotyped donors, 75% to 90% belonged to the genetic ancestry cluster associated with self-reported Caucasian donors. The aim of the study was to test whether cataloging public T cell receptors could identify signatures of past pathogen exposure. In a later analysis, previously published TCR beta repertoires from 600 to 850 donors were re-analyzed and high-resolution HLA genotyping was added so that TCR occurrence patterns could be studied. Along with the approximately 650-subject first cohort, a separate validation cohort of over 90 different subjects was used. The number of typed donors differed by locus: about 620-640 for A, B, C, DRB1 and DQB1; approximately 520 for DQA1; some 610 for DPA1; and roughly 450 for DPB1. The T cell repertoires of 670 or so subjects were profiled by immunosequencing and related to cytomegalovirus serostatus. About 320 gigabases of sequencing data and approximately 85 million unique TCR sequences were included in an early release covering 550 to 650 HLA-typed donors. Donor age, sex, ethnicity and CMV serostatus were collected together with the repertoire data. To decide whether each TCR beta V gene segment behaved as functional or pseudogenic, an earlier analysis of some 600 of the donors relied on high-throughput TCR beta sequencing.

Trimming at the junction amounts to 6 bases on V and 2 bases on J, and the germline ends lie 13 bases apart. Including the terminal cysteine and phenylalanine, the CDR3 comprises 15 residues. The kept DNA is CDR3 alone, 45 bases in frame from the first base. CDR1 and CDR2, per the germline V gene, are SGHVS and FQNEAQ. Libraries came from the immunoSEQ multiplex PCR assay. For the multiplex PCR, a mixture combining 60 forward primers for TCR Vbeta segments and 13 reverse primers for TCR Jbeta segments was used. The CDR3 region of rearranged TCR beta genes was amplified from genomic DNA by a multiplex PCR assay. The Illumina HiSeq System was used to sequence the amplified TCR beta libraries as 87-base-pair reads. Under the source paper's analysis protocol: A later analysis counted about 82 million unique TCR beta chains across the 600 to 850 repertoires, and 10 million to 12 million of these chains were shared by at least two donors. Raw reads were error-corrected and collapsed into unique sequences by a nearest-neighbor algorithm in which closely related sequences were merged to remove PCR and sequencing errors. To assign V, D and J gene segments, CDR3 sequences were aligned to IMGT reference sequences. Each retained sequence needed at least a six-nucleotide match to both a V gene segment and a J gene segment. A rearrangement was called productive if the CDR3 had no stop codons and remained in frame with V and J, and every other rearrangement was called non-productive. CDR3 was defined by IMGT convention, running from the second conserved V-encoded cysteine to the conserved J-encoded phenylalanine. Sequences without an unambiguous match to a single V gene segment were excluded from the earlier analysis of over 500 of the donors. An earlier analysis of several hundred of the donors called V segments functional above 56.7% productive rearrangements and segregating when the between-donor standard deviation exceeded 5%. A statistical classification framework was developed to diagnose cytomegalovirus status using the catalog of TCR beta chain sequences. A later analysis assigned V and J genes by comparing TCR nucleotide sequences with IMGT/GENE-DB human TR gene sequences. Using the TCRdist pipeline, a later analysis assigned CDR3 sequences along with most-parsimonious VDJ recombination scenarios. In a later analysis, each TCR beta chain was defined by its CDR3 amino acid sequence together with its V-gene family, and reads without a unique V-gene family were excluded. To address suspected cross-contamination and a sequencing artifact, a later analysis removed around 600 highly shared, low-generation-probability nucleotide sequences. A later analysis calculated a clonal expansion index for each public chain from normalized within-repertoire ranks of inferred template counts. A later analysis computed generation probabilities with a VDJ recombination model fitted to out-of-frame rearrangements, and checked the results against IGoR. In a later analysis, TCR-TCR, TCR-HLA and TCR-CMV co-occurrence was scored with hypergeometric tests, and a repertoire-size bias correction was applied to TCR pairs. To estimate false discovery rates, a later analysis permuted the HLA or CMV assignments 20 times. A later analysis grouped co-occurring TCRs with DBSCAN, adding TCRdist sequence similarity when clustering within HLA-allele-positive subsets. Co-occurrence clustering excluded repertoires with fewer than 30,000 or more than 120,000 public chains, plus five with anomalous nucleotide sharing. Entries here come from immuneACCESS through TCRdb and include only in-frame sequences with V and J called. Some clones fail to appear in such tables; in the studies checked, an unresolved V gene covers under half of the shortfall, and the cause of the remainder is unknown. V, J and clone size are those of that table, while D and trimming were read from the DNA. The sample has about 130,000 clones on record, around 79% of them singletons. The ten biggest clones cover 3% to 4.5% of the sample.

In total, fewer than 750 healthy bone marrow donors made up the cohort. All cohort members were sampled while nominally healthy, although unrecorded immune exposures were likely present. The donor was CMV seronegative and was included in the group of a few hundred seronegative cohort members. A peripheral blood sample was provided by each donor, and peripheral blood mononuclear cells were used for TCR beta sequencing. Genomic DNA extraction from the blood cell samples was performed with the Qiagen DNeasy Blood Extraction Kit. The full study reports these points: Assigning TCR associations to individual alleles was difficult when HLA alleles, especially DR and DQ, strongly co-occurred. CMV serostatus was the only immune exposure information available for the cohort. A later analysis found that HLA-associated TCR beta chains were more clonally expanded and had lower generation probabilities than equally common non-associated chains. In the study, 164 TCR beta chains were listed as associated with cytomegalovirus. Presence/absence analyses assumed roughly uniform sequencing depth across donors, an assumption that may not hold. Some IMGT-functional V segments, including TRBV6-2 and TRBV6-3, could not be told apart with the 87-base-pair reads, so those segments were excluded. Cytomegalovirus status was reported to be diagnosed by the classifier with high specificity and sensitivity in both the original and validation cohorts. Correlated functional status among segregating V segments might reflect linkage disequilibrium, but an unknown experimental factor could not be ruled out. The earlier analysis of 450 to 700 of the donors excluded some 15 rarely observed V segments, including chromosome 9 orphons, because counts were too low. A later analysis associated about 17,000 TCR beta sequences with specific HLA alleles at a false discovery rate of 0.05. Because HLA typing was missing for some donors at each locus, association tests included only the typed subset. According to a later analysis, most CMV-associated TCR beta chains appeared to be HLA-restricted, and the HLA associations seemed to be driven largely by CMV exposure. In a later genetic analysis, a missense DCLRE1C variant was associated with V-gene and J-gene trimming of TCR beta chains, and the association was replicated in an independent cohort. While some public TCRs were present in many individuals, most TCR sequences turned up only very rarely across donors. The cohort was sequenced for TCR beta chains only, and without alpha or paired-chain data the features that could be detected were limited. A later analysis found that TCR association rates varied across HLA loci, with DRB1 alleles showing the most associated TCRs and HLA-C alleles the fewest. A further reported finding was that TCR beta sequences accurately predicted the HLA-A and HLA-B alleles for most subjects in the first cohort. A cluster of highly shared sequence variants was judged likely to represent a technical artifact of the sequencing pipeline. The authors suggested that the approach could potentially be extended to other disease states and immunological phenotypes. Compared with the roughly 710-donor mean, donors in an Asian-associated ancestry cluster had fewer N-insertions in productive TCRs, according to a later genetic analysis. A few of the identified cytomegalovirus-associated TCR beta chains were confirmed in vitro to be specific for cytomegalovirus antigens. An earlier analysis of approximately 540 of the donors showed that most TCR beta V segments appeared in productive rearrangements either about 87% or about 30% of the time, which broadly matched IMGT annotations. According to a later analysis, parvovirus B19, influenza, CMV and Epstein-Barr virus appeared linked to several top co-occurrence clusters.

Source material: PBMCs. This TCR derives from a male donor in good health and CMV-seronegative. The V and J segments used are TRBV7-8 and TRBJ2-2; 6 matching bases give a weak D call of TRBD2. The bases are TGTGCCAGCAGTTTTGGGGGGACCAACACCGGGGAGCTGTTTTTT. It is translated as CASSFGGTNTGELFF.